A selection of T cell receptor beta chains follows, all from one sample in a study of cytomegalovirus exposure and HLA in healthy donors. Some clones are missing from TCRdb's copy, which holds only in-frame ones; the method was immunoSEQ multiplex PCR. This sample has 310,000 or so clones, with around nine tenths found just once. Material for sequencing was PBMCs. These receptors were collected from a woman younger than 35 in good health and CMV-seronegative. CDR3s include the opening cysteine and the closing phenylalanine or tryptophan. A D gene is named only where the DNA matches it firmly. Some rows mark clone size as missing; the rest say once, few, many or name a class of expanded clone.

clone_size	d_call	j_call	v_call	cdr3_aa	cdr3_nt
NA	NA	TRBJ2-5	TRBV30	CAWSSIQGLLETQYF	TGTGCCTGGAGTTCCATCCAGGGATTATTGGAGACCCAGTACTTC
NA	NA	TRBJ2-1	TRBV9	CASSGAGSYNEQFF	TGTGCCAGCAGCGGGGCGGGGTCCTACAATGAGCAGTTCTTC
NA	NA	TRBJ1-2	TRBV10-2	CASSERRGGPSDYGYTF	TGCGCCAGCAGTGAGCGTAGGGGGGGGCCCAGCGACTATGGCTACACCTTC
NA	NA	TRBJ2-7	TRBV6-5	CASSRPGAYEQYF	TGTGCCAGCAGCCGCCCGGGAGCCTACGAGCAGTACTTC
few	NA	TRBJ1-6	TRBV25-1	CASSENPPGVWSPLHF	TGTGCCAGCAGTGAAAACCCGCCAGGGGTATGGTCACCCCTCCACTTT
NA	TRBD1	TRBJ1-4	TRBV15	CATSRSPGQSDEKLFF	TGTGCCACCAGCAGATCACCGGGACAGTCAGATGAAAAACTGTTTTTT
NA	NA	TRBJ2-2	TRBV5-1	CASSSTDSRQPPNTGELFF	TGCGCCAGCAGCTCGACAGACAGTCGGCAACCCCCGAACACCGGGGAGCTGTTTTTT
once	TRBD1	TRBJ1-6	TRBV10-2	CASSDRGSTYNSPLHF	TGCGCCAGCAGTGACAGGGGGAGTACCTATAATTCACCCCTCCACTTT
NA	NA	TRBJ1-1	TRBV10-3	CASTTGTEAFF	TGTGCCAGCACAACGGGCACTGAAGCTTTCTTT
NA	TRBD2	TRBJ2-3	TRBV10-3	CAISAGSGETDTQYF	TGTGCCATCAGTGCAGGTAGCGGGGAGACAGATACGCAGTATTTT
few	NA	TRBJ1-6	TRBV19	CASSILSSPLHF	TGTGCCAGTAGTATACTGTCCTCACCCCTCCACTTT
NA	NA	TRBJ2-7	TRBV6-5	CASSPKWGDSYEQYF	TGTGCCAGCAGCCCTAAGTGGGGGGACTCCTACGAGCAGTACTTC
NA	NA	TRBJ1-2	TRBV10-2	CASSDTSGNYGYTF	TGCGCCAGCAGTGATACTTCAGGGAACTATGGCTACACCTTC
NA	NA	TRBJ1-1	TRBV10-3	CAITQRGSNTEAFF	TGTGCCATCACCCAAAGGGGTAGTAACACTGAAGCTTTCTTT
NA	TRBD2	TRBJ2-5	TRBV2	CASSELAGGPGTQYF	TGTGCCAGCAGTGAACTAGCGGGGGGGCCGGGGACCCAGTACTTC
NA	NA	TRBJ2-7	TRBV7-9	CASSQQGPQYF	TGTGCCAGCAGCCAACAGGGACCGCAGTACTTC
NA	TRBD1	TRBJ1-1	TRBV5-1	CASSLDRGRTEAFF	TGCGCCAGTAGCTTGGACAGGGGGCGGACTGAAGCTTTCTTT
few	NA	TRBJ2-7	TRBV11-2	CASSLLDRPYEQYF	TGTGCCAGCAGCTTACTGGACAGACCCTACGAGCAGTACTTC
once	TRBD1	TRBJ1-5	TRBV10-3	CAIADPQGGRNQPQHF	TGTGCCATTGCAGACCCCCAGGGGGGACGCAATCAGCCCCAGCATTTT
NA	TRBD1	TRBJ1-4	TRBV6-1	CASSAPGGPFF	TGTGCCAGCAGTGCTCCAGGGGGGCCCTTTTTT
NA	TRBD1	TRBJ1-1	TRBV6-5	CASLLTGGTEAFF	TGTGCCAGCCTATTGACAGGGGGCACTGAAGCTTTCTTT
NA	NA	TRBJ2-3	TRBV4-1	CASSQGDSSTDTQYF	TGCGCCAGCAGCCAAGGCGACAGTAGCACAGATACGCAGTATTTT
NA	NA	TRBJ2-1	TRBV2	CASSELAGSSYNEQFF	TGTGCCAGCAGTGAACTGGCGGGGAGCTCCTACAACGAGCAGTTCTTC
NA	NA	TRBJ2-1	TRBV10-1	CASTQLGGKGGAQQFF	TGCGCCAGCACTCAACTCGGAGGAAAGGGAGGAGCCCAGCAGTTCTTC
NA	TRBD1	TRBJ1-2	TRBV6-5	CASSIDRGGGYTF	TGTGCCAGCAGTATCGATAGAGGGGGCGGCTACACCTTC
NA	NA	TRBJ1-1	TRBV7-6	CASSRNPGENTEAFF	TGTGCCAGCAGCCGAAACCCGGGAGAGAACACTGAAGCTTTCTTT